The present entry profiles one T cell receptor beta chain with its context. This record belongs to a study of blood T cell repertoires in COVID-19. Study details: Both acute and convalescent COVID-19 samples were obtained from the United States, Italy and Spain. T cells, B-cell-depleted T cells, or PBMCs provided the cDNA or gDNA that served as material.

CDR1 is LNHDA and CDR2 is SQIVND in the germline V gene (reference sequence). This CDR3 contains 15 residues. The V segment lost 0 bases and the J segment 4 bases; nucleotides outside the gene matches: 2. Source study methods: For nucleated cells, counts were estimated from reference gene primer amplification. Here immunoSEQ multiplex PCR was the method, and the copy in TCRdb shows in-frame clones only, minus some. The D gene and trimming were derived from the DNA, and the V and J assignments and clone size from that table. The data hold some 160,000 clones, with about 85% observed a single time. Membership in each cohort depended on participant-reported clinical history.

The material sequenced was PBMCs or T cells enriched from blood (not recorded which). The source is a woman between 35 and 50 years old who had recovered from COVID-19. The chain couples TRBV19 to TRBJ1-4; 7 positions agree with TRBD1. CDR3 DNA: TGTGCCAGTAGTATAGAGACAGGGTTTAATGAAAAACTGTTTTTT. This gives the protein CASSIETGFNEKLFF.